The 21 T cell receptor beta chains listed next were all sequenced from one sample in a study of T-cell reconstitution after alpha-beta-depleted transplantation in children (dated by TCRdb to about 2016). This specimen's treatment or condition label, per the study, means: allogeneic hematopoietic cell transplantation with graft depleted of TCRalphabeta T cells and CD19 B cells. Libraries were constructed by PCR. The instrument given in TCRdb is Illumina HiSeq 2500. TCR library preparation used molecular barcoding, with unique molecular identifiers applied to normalize quantification of the TCRbeta repertoire. In-frame beta chains were kept once TCRdb had trimmed the public reads at Q25 with fastp and called clones with MiXCR. Entries that share a CDR3 protein sequence are merged under the most common genes and DNA. The sample table lists approximately 400,000 distinct CDR3 sequences, roughly 17% of them with a count of one. The top ten clones comprise approximately 28% of the sample.

Specimen: PBMCs, mostly from graft donor cells, collected 360 days after TCRalphabeta/CD19-depleted stem cell transplant. These receptors all come from a boy in the first two years of life who had a stem cell transplant for Wiskott-Aldrich syndrome, so the T cells may come from the graft donor.

This clonotype has just a few counts. The chain has TRBV29-1 and TRBJ2-5; TRBD2 aligns across 7 bases. The germline gives CDR1 SQVTM, CDR2 ANQGSEA. V lost 4 bases and J lost 0; bases outside the gene matches: 5. The CDR3 is made up of 14 amino acids. The CDR3 nucleotides are TGCAGCGTTGGGGGGGGACGGAACCAAGAGACCCAGTACTTC. It translates to CSVGGGRNQETQYF.

This clonotype appeared a few times. This CDR3 reads CASSLGQGDEGGTQYF. The CDR3 nucleotides are TGTGCCAGCAGCTTGGGGCAGGGGGATGAAGGAGGGACCCAGTACTTC. The chain has TRBV5-5 and TRBJ2-5; 7 bases align to TRBD1. The CDR3 length is 16 residues. After removal of 0 bases from V and 7 bases from J, the junction contained 12 bases not matched to a gene. Germline V gene lookup returns CDR1 SGHKS and CDR2 YYEKEE (reference sequence).

The chain is built from TRBV5-1 and TRBJ2-5; 9 nucleotides line up with TRBD2. The CDR3 loop spans 16 amino acids. From germline, CDR1 is SGHRS and CDR2 YFSETQ. V shed 3 bases, J shed 3 bases, and the junction held 9 bases outside the gene matches. CDR3 in amino acids: CASSWGSGGPEETQYF. DNA of the CDR3: TGCGCCAGCAGCTGGGGTAGCGGGGGCCCAGAAGAGACCCAGTACTTC.

Details on this clonotype: Relative to the germline gene, one junction end is altered; a read error may explain this. The chain recombines TRBV7-2 with TRBJ2-7; no definite D call. CDR1 and CDR2 (germline): SGHTA, FQGNSA. The CDR3 has 11 residues. The chain's CDR3 is CGSSLKAEQYF. The DNA for the CDR3 is TGTGGCAGCAGCTTAAAGGCAGAGCAGTACTTC.

V usage is TRBV4-2 and J usage is TRBJ2-3, with 8 bases matching TRBD2. This CDR3 comprises 15 residues. Germline V gene lookup returns CDR1 LGHNA and CDR2 YNFKEQ. The trim removed 4 bases at V and 5 bases at J, leaving 8 bases unmatched. CDR3 DNA: TGTGCCAGCAGCCCGACTAGCGCCCCGGGAGATACGCAGTATTTT. Translating gives CASSPTSAPGDTQYF.

The rearrangement uses TRBV12-3 or TRBV12-4 and TRBJ2-5; weak D call: TRBD1 (5 bases). The CDR3 contains 11 residues. Trimming pared 2 bases from V and 7 bases from J, leaving 5 bases between. CDR3 residues: CASSLQGTQYF. The CDR3 DNA sequence: TGTGCCAGCAGTTTACAGGGGACCCAGTACTTC.

The sample holds many counts of this clonotype. The V call is TRBV28, the J call TRBJ2-7; 7 positions agree with TRBD2. The trim removed 8 bases at V and 1 base at J, leaving 5 bases unmatched. This CDR3 comprises 13 residues. Looked up from germline, CDR1 is MDHEN and CDR2 is SYDVKM. CDR3 region: CASLRDYSYEQYF. CDR3 sequence (DNA): TGTGCCAGCCTCAGGGACTATTCCTACGAGCAGTACTTC.

This clonotype was seen more than once but under ten times. The chain carries TRBV10-2 and TRBJ2-7; D gene ambiguous. The CDR3 is made up of 12 amino acids. Trimming removed 7 bases from V and 5 bases from J, with 12 bases in between. CDR1 WSHSY and CDR2 SAAADI come from the germline V gene. CDR3 residues: CASTPWAHEQYF. CDR3 coding DNA: TGCGCCAGCACCCCCTGGGCCCACGAGCAGTACTTC.

For the CDR3, the DNA is TGTGCCAGCAGCCAAAGAAGGATGAGGCAGTTCTTC. Protein product: CASSQRRMRQFF. The chain joins TRBV14 to TRBJ2-1, with no clear D. In germline, CDR1 is SGHDN, CDR2 FVKESK. The CDR3 spans 12 residues. Trimming stripped 2 bases from V and 12 bases from J, with 11 bases between.

The CDR3 DNA sequence: TGTGCCAGCCGTCGGTTTCTTGGCGCCCGGTACAATGAGCAGTTCTTC. Translated, it gives CASRRFLGARYNEQFF. The rearrangement links TRBV7-9 to TRBJ2-1, with D hard to call. Germline-derived CDR1 and CDR2 are SEHNR and FQNEAQ (reference sequence). The CDR3 spans 16 residues. The ends were cut back, 8 bases at V and 4 bases at J, with 21 bases in the middle.

The chain uses TRBV20-1 and TRBJ2-1; TRBD2 matches 7 bases. The CDR3 sequence is 15 residues long. The germline CDR1 and CDR2 sequences are DFQATT and SNEGSKA (reference sequence). Trimming took 5 bases from V and 12 from J; bases not matched to a gene: 19. Here the CDR3 reads CSAPAYGGGKGGQFF. The CDR3 coding sequence is TGCAGTGCTCCTGCGTATGGGGGGGGGAAGGGTGGGCAGTTCTTC.

A few counts support this clonotype. The V and J genes are TRBV7-2 and TRBJ2-7, with D tentatively TRBD2 (5 bases). Germline lookup yields CDR1 SGHTA and CDR2 FQGNSA. Trimming stripped 5 bases from V and 7 bases from J, with 12 bases between. The CDR3 contains 12 residues. CDR3: CASSPRRSEQYF. The CDR3 nucleotides are TGTGCCAGCAGCCCTCGGAGGTCTGAGCAGTACTTC.

This clonotype was counted between two and nine times. The genes are TRBV5-4 and TRBJ2-1; TRBD2 might be the D (5 bases). The CDR3 spans 21 residues. The V end was cut by 1 base, the J end by 0 bases, with 26 bases between. Germline CDR1 and CDR2: SGHNT and YYREEE (reference sequence). The CDR3 bases are TGTGCCAGCAGCTTGAGGAAGGACTGGAGTCGAGCGGAAAGCTCCTACAATGAGCAGTTCTTC. Its protein is CASSLRKDWSRAESSYNEQFF.

This clonotype showed up just a few times. The chain couples TRBV6-1 to TRBJ2-4, with 16 bases lining up with TRBD2. J gave up 3 bases and V 7 bases, and 6 bases lay outside the gene matches. Germline assignment: CDR1 MNHNS and CDR2 SASEGT. This CDR3 is 17 amino acids long. Here the CDR3 DNA reads TGTGCCAGCACAGGGACTAGCGGGAGGGCGGGCAAAAACATTCAGTACTTC. This codes for CASTGTSGRAGKNIQYF.

This rearrangement joins TRBV28 to TRBJ2-3, with 10 bases lining up with TRBD1. After removal of 2 bases from V and 5 bases from J, the junction contained 4 bases not matched to a gene. The CDR3 is made up of 15 amino acids. Per germline, CDR1 MDHEN and CDR2 SYDVKM. The CDR3 region is CASSLPGTGEDTQYF. DNA of the CDR3: TGTGCCAGCAGTTTACCCGGGACAGGGGAAGATACGCAGTATTTT.

The V and J genes are TRBV28 and TRBJ2-1; D unresolved. The CDR3 spans 12 residues. The ends were cut back, 5 bases at V and 4 bases at J, with 6 bases in the middle. Germline V CDR1 and CDR2: MDHEN, SYDVKM. CDR3 loop: CASSQQYNEQFF. In DNA, the CDR3 is TGTGCCAGCAGTCAACAGTACAATGAGCAGTTCTTC.

The chain joins TRBV29-1 to TRBJ2-1, with D possibly being TRBD1 or TRBD2 (5 bases each). This CDR3 is 14 amino acids long. Germline assignment: CDR1 SQVTM and CDR2 ANQGSEA. V lost 3 bases and J lost 3, with 12 bases in between. CDR3 protein: CSVEGVRYYNEQFF. CDR3 sequence (DNA): TGCAGCGTTGAGGGGGTGAGGTACTACAATGAGCAGTTCTTC.

In this sample, this clonotype turned up a few times. This chain joins TRBV10-3 and TRBJ2-1; D gene ambiguous. The CDR3 is made up of 13 amino acids. Germline V lookup: CDR1 ENHRY, CDR2 SYGVKD. V shed 4 bases and J shed 4 bases, with 8 bases lying between them. The CDR3 spells CAISALQYNEQFF. The CDR3 nucleotides read TGTGCCATCAGTGCCTTACAGTACAATGAGCAGTTCTTC.

This clonotype was counted between two and nine times. The V gene is TRBV10-2, the J gene TRBJ2-4; maybe TRBD1 (6 bases). Germline loops: CDR1 WSHSY, CDR2 SAAADI. The CDR3 runs 16 residues. The V end lost 7 bases, the J end lost 1 base, and 17 bases lay between the germline ends. CDR3 bases: TGCGCCAGCACAAACAGGGCGGTGGGGGCCAAAAACATTCAGTACTTC. The encoded protein is CASTNRAVGAKNIQYF.

The rearrangement links TRBV28 to TRBJ1-1; TRBD1 aligns across 7 bases. CDR1 is MDHEN, CDR2 SYDVKM, per germline. There are 15 residues in the CDR3. Trimming cost V 1 base and J 4 bases; bases outside gene matches: 6. The CDR3 DNA sequence: TGTGCCAGCAGTTTATACCCCCGGACAGGCACTGAAGCTTTCTTT. Translation gives CASSLYPRTGTEAFF.

The chain uses TRBV27 and TRBJ2-1; 12 bases are a match to TRBD2. The germline V gene has CDR1 MNHEY and CDR2 SMNVEV (reference sequence). The length of the CDR3 is 17 residues. The V segment lost 6 bases and the J segment 3 bases; nucleotides outside the gene matches: 9. This CDR3 is CASSSRTSGTRYNEQFF. The CDR3 region has the DNA TGTGCCAGCAGCTCCCGGACTAGCGGGACACGCTACAATGAGCAGTTCTTC.